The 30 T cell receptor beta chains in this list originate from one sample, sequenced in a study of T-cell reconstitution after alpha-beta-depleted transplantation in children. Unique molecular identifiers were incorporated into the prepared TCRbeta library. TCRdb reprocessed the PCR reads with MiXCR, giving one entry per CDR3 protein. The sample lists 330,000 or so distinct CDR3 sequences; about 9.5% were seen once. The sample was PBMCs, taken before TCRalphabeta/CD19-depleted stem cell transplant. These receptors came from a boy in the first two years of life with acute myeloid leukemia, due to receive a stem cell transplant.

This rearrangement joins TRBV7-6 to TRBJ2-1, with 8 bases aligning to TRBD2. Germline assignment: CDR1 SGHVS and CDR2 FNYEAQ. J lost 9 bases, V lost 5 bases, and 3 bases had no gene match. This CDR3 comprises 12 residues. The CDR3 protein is CASSRGGGEQFF. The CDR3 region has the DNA TGTGCCAGCAGCCGGGGGGGCGGTGAGCAGTTCTTC.

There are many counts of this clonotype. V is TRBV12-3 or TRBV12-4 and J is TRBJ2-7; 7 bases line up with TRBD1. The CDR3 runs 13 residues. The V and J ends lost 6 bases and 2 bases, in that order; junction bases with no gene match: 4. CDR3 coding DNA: TGTGCCAGCAGAAGGACAGGTACCTACGAGCAGTACTTC. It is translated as CASRRTGTYEQYF.

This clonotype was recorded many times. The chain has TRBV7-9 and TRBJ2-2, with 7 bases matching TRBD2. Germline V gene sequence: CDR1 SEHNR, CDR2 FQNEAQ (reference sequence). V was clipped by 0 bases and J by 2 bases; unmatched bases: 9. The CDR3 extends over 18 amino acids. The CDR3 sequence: CASSLAILASGNTGELFF. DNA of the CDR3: TGTGCCAGCAGCTTAGCGATATTGGCTAGCGGTAACACCGGGGAGCTGTTTTTT.

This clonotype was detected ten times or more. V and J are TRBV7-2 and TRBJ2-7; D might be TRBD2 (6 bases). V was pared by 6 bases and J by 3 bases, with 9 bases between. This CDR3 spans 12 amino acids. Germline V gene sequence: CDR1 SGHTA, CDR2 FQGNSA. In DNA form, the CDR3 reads TGTGCCAGCAGTTCGGGACTCTACGAGCAGTACTTC. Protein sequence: CASSSGLYEQYF. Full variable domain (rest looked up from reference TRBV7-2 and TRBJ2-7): GAGVSQSPSNKVTEKGKDVELRCDPISGHTALYWYRQSLGQGLEFLIYFQGNSAPDKSGLPSDRFSAERTGGSVSTLTIQRTQQEDSAVYLCASSSGLYEQYFGPGTRLTVT.

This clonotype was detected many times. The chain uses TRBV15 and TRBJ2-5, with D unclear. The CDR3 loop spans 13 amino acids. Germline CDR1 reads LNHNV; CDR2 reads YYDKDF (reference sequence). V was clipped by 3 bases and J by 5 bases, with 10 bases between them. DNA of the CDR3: TGTGCCACCAGCAGTGGGCAGTGGGAGACCCAGTACTTC. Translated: CATSSGQWETQYF.

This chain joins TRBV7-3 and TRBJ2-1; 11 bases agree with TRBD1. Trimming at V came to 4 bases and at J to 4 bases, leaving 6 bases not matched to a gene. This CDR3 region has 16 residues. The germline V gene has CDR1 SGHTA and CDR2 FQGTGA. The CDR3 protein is CASSSWTGGAYNEQFF. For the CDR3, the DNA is TGTGCCAGCAGCTCATGGACAGGGGGCGCTTACAATGAGCAGTTCTTC.

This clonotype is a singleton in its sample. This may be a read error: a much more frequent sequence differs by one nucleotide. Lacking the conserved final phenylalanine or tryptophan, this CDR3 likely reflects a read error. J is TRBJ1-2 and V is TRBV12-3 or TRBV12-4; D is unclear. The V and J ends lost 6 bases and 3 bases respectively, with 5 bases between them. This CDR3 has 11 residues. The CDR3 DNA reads TGTGCCAGCAGGACCGACTATGGCTACACCCTC. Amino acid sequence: CASRTDYGYTL.

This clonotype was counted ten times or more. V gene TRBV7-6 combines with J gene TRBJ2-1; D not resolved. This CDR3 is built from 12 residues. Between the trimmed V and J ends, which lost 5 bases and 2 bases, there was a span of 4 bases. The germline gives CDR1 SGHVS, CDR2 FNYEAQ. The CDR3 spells CASSRTYNEQFF. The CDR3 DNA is TGTGCCAGCAGCCGGACCTACAATGAGCAGTTCTTC.

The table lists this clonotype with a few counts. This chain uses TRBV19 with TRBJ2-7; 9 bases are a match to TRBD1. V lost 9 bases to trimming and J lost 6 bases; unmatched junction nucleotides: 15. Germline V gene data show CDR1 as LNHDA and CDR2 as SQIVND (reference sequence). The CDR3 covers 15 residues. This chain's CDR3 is CASESRTGEVGEQYF. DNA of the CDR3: TGTGCCAGCGAATCGAGGACAGGGGAAGTTGGCGAGCAGTACTTC. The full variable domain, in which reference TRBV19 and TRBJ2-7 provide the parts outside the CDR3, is DGGITQSPKYLFRKEGQNVTLSCEQNLNHDAMYWYRQDPGQGLRLIYYSQIVNDFQKGDIAEGYSVSREKKESFPLTVTSAQKNPTAFYLCASESRTGEVGEQYFGPGTRLTVT.

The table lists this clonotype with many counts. CDR3 sequence reads: CASSLGGYASGYEQYF. The DNA of the CDR3 is TGTGCCAGCAGCTTAGGTGGTTACGCTAGCGGATACGAGCAGTACTTC. The V and J genes are TRBV7-8 and TRBJ2-7; 7 nucleotides align to TRBD2. The CDR3 totals 16 residues. The germline gives CDR1 SGHVS, CDR2 FQNEAQ. Trimming took 1 base from V and 4 from J; bases not matched to a gene: 10.

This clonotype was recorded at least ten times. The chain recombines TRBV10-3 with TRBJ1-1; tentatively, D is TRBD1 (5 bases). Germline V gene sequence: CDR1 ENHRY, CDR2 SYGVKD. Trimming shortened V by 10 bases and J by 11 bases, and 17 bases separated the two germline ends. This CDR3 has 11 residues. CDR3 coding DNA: TGTGCCACCAGCGACCGGACAAGGGCTTTCTTT. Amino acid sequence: CATSDRTRAFF.

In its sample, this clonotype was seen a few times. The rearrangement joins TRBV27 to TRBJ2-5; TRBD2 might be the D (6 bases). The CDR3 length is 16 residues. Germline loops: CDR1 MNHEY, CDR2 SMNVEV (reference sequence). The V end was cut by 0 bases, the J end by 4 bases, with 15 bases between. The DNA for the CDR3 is TGTGCCAGCAGTTTATCTCCGACTAGATCTCGAGAGACCCAGTACTTC. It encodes CASSLSPTRSRETQYF.

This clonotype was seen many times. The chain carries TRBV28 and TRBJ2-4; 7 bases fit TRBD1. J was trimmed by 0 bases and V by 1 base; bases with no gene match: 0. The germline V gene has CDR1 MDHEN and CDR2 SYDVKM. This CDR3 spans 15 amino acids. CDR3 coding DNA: TGTGCCAGCAGTTTATCAGGGGGAGCCAAAAACATTCAGTACTTC. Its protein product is CASSLSGGAKNIQYF.

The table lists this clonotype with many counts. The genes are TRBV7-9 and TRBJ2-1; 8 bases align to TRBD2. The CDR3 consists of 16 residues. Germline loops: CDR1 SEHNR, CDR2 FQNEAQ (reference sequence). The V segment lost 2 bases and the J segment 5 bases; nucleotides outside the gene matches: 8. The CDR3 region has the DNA TGTGCCAGCAGCTTATTGGGGACTAGGTTAAACAATGAGCAGTTCTTC. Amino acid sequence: CASSLLGTRLNNEQFF.

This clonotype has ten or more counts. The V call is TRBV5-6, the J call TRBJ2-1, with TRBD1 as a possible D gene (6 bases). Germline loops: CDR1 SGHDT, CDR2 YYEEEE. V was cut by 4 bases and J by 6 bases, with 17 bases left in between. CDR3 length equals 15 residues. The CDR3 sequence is CASSPRGVSGNEQFF. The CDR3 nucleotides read TGTGCCAGCAGCCCCAGGGGAGTCAGTGGCAATGAGCAGTTCTTC.

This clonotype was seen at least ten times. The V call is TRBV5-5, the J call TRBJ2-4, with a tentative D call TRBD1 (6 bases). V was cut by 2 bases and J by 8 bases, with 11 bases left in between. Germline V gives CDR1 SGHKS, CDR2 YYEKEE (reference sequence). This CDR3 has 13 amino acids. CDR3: CASSLQGRDIQYF. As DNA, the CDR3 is TGTGCCAGCAGCTTACAGGGTAGAGACATTCAGTACTTC.

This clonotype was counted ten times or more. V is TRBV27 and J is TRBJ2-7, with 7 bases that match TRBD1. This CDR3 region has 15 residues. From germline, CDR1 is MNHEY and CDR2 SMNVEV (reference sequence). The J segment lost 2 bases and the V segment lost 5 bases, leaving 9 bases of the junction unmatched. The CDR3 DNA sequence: TGTGCCAGCAGTACGGGACAGTACACGACCTACGAGCAGTACTTC. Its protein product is CASSTGQYTTYEQYF.

The CDR3 loop reads CASSLGTGPCEQYF. As DNA, the CDR3 is TGCGCCAGCAGCTTGGGAACAGGGCCCTGCGAGCAGTACTTC. The chain links TRBV5-1 to TRBJ2-7; the D gene is possibly TRBD1 (6 bases). The V end was cut by 0 bases, the J end by 6 bases, with 13 bases between. Germline V gene sequence: CDR1 SGHRS, CDR2 YFSETQ. The CDR3 runs to 14 residues.

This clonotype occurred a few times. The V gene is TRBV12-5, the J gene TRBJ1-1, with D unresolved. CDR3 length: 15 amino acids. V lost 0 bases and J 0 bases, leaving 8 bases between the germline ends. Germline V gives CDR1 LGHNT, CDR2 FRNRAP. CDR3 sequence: CASGLVRNLNTEAFF. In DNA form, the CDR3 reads TGTGCTAGTGGTTTGGTTCGGAATTTGAACACTGAAGCTTTCTTT.

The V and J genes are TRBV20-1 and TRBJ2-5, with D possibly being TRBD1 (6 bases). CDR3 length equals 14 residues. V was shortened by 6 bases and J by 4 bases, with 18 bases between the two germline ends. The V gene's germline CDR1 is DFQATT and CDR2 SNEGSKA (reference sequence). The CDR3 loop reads CSASEPQGRETQYF. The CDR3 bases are TGCAGTGCCTCCGAACCGCAGGGGAGAGAGACCCAGTACTTC.

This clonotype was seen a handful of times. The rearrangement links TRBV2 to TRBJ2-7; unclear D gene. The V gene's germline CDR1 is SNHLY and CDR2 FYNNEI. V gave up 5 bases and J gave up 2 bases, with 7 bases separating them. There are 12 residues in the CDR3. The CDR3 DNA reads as TGTGCCAGCAGTCGATGGGCCTACGAGCAGTACTTC. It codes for CASSRWAYEQYF.

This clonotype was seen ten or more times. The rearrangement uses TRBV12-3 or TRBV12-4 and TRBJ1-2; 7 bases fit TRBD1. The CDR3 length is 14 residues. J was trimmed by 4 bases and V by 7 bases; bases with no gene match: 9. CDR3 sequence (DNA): TGTGCCAGCACCGCGGACAGGTACTTCTATGGCTACACCTTC. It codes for CASTADRYFYGYTF.

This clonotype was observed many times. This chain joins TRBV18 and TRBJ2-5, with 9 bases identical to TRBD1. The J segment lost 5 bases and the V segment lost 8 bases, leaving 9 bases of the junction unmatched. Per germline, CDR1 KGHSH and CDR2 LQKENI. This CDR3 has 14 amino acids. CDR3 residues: CASSPGQGGETQYF. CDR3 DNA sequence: TGTGCCAGCAGTCCGGGACAGGGTGGGGAGACCCAGTACTTC.

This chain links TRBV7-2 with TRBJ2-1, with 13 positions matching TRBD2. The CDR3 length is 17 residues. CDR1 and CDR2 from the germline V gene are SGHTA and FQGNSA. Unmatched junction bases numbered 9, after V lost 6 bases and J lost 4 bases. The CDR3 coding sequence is TGTGCCAGCAGTCCAACTAGCGGGAGGGTCTCTTACAATGAGCAGTTCTTC. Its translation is CASSPTSGRVSYNEQFF.

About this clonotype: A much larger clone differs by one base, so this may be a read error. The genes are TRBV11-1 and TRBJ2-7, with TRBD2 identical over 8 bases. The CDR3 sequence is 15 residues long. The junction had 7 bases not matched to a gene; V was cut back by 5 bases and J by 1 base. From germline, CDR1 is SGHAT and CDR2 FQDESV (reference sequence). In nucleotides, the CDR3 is TGTGCCAGCAGCCGATTGGCTAGCGGGTCCTACGAGCAGTACTTC. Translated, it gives CASSRLASGSYEQYF.

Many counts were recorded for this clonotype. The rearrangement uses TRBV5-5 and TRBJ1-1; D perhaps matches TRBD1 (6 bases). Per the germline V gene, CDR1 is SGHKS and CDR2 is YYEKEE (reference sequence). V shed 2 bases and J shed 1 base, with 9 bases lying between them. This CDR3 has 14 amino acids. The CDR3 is CASSFQGTNTEAFF. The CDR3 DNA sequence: TGTGCCAGCAGCTTCCAGGGGACGAACACTGAAGCTTTCTTT.

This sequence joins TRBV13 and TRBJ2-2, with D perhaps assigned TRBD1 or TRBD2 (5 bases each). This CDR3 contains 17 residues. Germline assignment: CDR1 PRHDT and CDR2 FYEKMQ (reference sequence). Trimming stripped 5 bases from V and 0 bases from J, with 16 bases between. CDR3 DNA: TGTGCCAGCAGCCCCCATCAACTAGGGGCGAACACCGGGGAGCTGTTTTTT. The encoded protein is CASSPHQLGANTGELFF.

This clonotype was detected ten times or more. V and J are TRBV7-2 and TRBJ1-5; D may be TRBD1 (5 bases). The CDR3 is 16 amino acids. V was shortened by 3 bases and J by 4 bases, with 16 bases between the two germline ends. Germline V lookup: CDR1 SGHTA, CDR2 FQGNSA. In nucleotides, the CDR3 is TGTGCCAGCAGCTTCGGGGCCCCTCGGATGAATCAGCCCCAGCATTTT. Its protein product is CASSFGAPRMNQPQHF.

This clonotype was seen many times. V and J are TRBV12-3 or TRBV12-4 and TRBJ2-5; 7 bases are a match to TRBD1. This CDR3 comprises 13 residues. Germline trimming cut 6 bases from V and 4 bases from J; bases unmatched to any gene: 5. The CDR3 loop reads CASRERTGETQYF. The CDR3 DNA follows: TGTGCCAGCAGGGAACGGACAGGAGAGACCCAGTACTTC.

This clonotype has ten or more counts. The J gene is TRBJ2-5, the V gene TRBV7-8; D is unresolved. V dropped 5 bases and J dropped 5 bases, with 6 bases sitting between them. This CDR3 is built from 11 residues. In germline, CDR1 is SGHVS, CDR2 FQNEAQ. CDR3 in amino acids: CASSHDETQYF. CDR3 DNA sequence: TGTGCCAGCAGCCATGATGAGACCCAGTACTTC.